Sequencing of this T cell receptor beta chain was carried out in a study of T cells after yellow fever vaccination. Study-wide background: Fractions of limited cellularity were prepared by means of SMART-Seq v4 Ultra Low Input. Study results and limitations: Contamination of FACS-sorted repertoires by abundant clonotypes from the bulk population could occur. Re-detected after boosting: most primary clones, almost 98% of CD4 and about 90% of CD8.

5'RACE template switching added a universal primer site and UMIs to TCR cDNA. Using its own MiXCR run on the 5' RACE reads, TCRdb lists one record per CDR3 protein. This table has about 300,000 distinct CDR3 sequences, less than 9.5% appearing once. This clonotype was seen only a few times. Its target is not known. The CDR3 consists of 15 residues. J gave up 8 bases and V 5 bases, and 10 bases lay outside the gene matches. Germline V gene data show CDR1 as SGHRS and CDR2 as YFSETQ. This receptor was taken from a man between 18 and 29 years old who received the YFV17D yellow fever vaccine. The sample here was CD4+ T cells sorted from PBMCs, taken 5 days after the yellow fever booster vaccination. This chain uses TRBV5-1 with TRBJ1-6; 7 bases agree with TRBD1. CDR3 nucleotides: TGCGCCAGCAGGATGGGACAGCCGAGCCATTCACCCCTCCACTTT. As protein: CASRMGQPSHSPLHF.